The T cell receptor beta chain described here comes from a study of T cell clonality in common variable immunodeficiency. Each donor provided about 5 to 9 ml of heparinized whole blood. Germline CDR1 SGHVS, CDR2 FQNEAQ. The CDR3 loop spans 15 amino acids. This clone was counted many times. The CDR3 is cut off 3 residues early in the read; its end comes from the germline J gene. Data came from immunoSEQ multiplex PCR; TCRdb stores just in-frame clones and leaves some out. The sample has some 45,000 clones, none seen only once. This receptor was obtained from a person between 18 and 75 years old in good health. The rearrangement links TRBV7-8 to TRBJ2-3; TRBD1 aligns across 7 bases. Sequencing used peripheral blood mononuclear cells. CDR3 bases read: TGTGCCAGCAGCTTTAAAGAGGGGGCCGCGGAGACG. The encoded protein is CASSFKEGAAET. The entire CDR3 protein is CASSFKEGAAETQYF.